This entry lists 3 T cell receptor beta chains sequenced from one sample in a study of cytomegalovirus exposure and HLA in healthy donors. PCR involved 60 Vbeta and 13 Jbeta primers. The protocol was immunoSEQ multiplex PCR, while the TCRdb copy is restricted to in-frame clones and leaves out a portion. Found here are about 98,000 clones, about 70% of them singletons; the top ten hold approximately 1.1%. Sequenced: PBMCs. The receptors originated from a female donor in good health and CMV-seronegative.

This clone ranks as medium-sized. Written as DNA, the CDR3 is TGTGCCAGCAGTGAAACTAGCGGGGGCACAGATACGCAGTATTTT. As protein: CASSETSGGTDTQYF. This sequence joins TRBV6-4 and TRBJ2-3; 10 bases match TRBD2. Germline lookup yields CDR1 MRHNA and CDR2 SNTAGT. The V and J ends lost 3 bases and 1 base, in that order; junction bases with no gene match: 1. CDR3 length: 15 residues.

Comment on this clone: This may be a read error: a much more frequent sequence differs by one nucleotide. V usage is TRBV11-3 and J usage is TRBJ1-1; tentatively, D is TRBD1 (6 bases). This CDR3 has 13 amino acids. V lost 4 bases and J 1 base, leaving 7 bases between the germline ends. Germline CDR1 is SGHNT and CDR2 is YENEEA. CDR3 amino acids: CASSWGQNTEAFF. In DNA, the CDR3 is TGTGCCAGCAGCTGGGGACAGAACACTGAAGCTTTCTTT. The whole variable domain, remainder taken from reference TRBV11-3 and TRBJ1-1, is EAGVVQSPRYKIIEKKQPVAFWCNPISGHNTLYWYLQNLGQGPELLIRYENEEAVDDSQLPKDRFSAERLKGVDSTLKIQPAELGDSAVYLCASSWGQNTEAFFGQGTRLTVV.

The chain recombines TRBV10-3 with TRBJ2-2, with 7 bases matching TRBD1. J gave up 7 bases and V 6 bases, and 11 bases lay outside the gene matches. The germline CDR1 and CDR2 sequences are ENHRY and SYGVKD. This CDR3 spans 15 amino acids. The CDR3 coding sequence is TGTGCCATCAGCCAACAGGGGCCCCGGGACGGGGAGCTGTTTTTT. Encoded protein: CAISQQGPRDGELFF.